The subject of this entry is one TCR beta chain. Generated by immunoSEQ multiplex PCR, the TCRdb table keeps only in-frame clones and is missing some. The sample consists of about 98,000 clones, roughly 92% of them appearing once. The CDR3 totals 14 residues. V lost 6 bases to trimming and J lost 2 bases; unmatched junction nucleotides: 7. Germline V gene data show CDR1 as MDHEN and CDR2 as SYDVKM. These data originate in a study of blood T cell repertoires in COVID-19. The rearrangement uses TRBV28 and TRBJ2-7; 7 bases fit TRBD1. The sequenced sample consisted of peripheral blood. The receptor was derived from a woman between 45 and 65 years old with COVID-19, enrolled during active disease. CDR3 DNA: TGTGCCAGCAGCAGGGGGACCAAAACCTACGAGCAGTACTTC. It codes for CASSRGTKTYEQYF.